This entry concerns a single TCR beta chain. Its target is not known. This sample was included in a study of PD-1 blockade in classical Hodgkin lymphoma. Every patient was affected by relapse after autologous stem cell transplantation, while exposure to brentuximab vedotin was not uniform. TCRdb's table, derived via immunoSEQ multiplex PCR, lists solely in-frame clones and lacks some. The sample includes approximately 57,000 clones, 80% to 95% of them seen just once. Study results and caveats: Newly diagnosed patients reportedly trailed healthy donors in baseline TCR diversity. The authors excluded patients who started nivolumab under 1 year after ASCT.

Trimming took 1 base from V and 8 from J, leaving 16 bases between them. The germline V gene encodes CDR1 MNHEY and CDR2 SMNVEV (reference sequence). The CDR3 has 15 amino acids. This specimen consisted of peripheral blood mononuclear cells (PBMCs), obtained before the second cycle of nivolumab. This TCR was sampled from a human donor with classical Hodgkin lymphoma. The J gene is TRBJ2-3, the V gene TRBV27; a possible D gene is TRBD1 (5 bases). The CDR3 is CASSLLGRASTTQYF. The CDR3 DNA reads as TGTGCCAGCAGTTTATTGGGCAGGGCAAGTACTACGCAGTATTTT.